The entry that follows covers one TCR beta chain sequence. Data came from immunoSEQ multiplex PCR; TCRdb stores just in-frame clones and leaves some out. The sample has over 100,000 clones; roughly 84% are singletons. This specimen comes from a study of PD-L1 blockade in urothelial cancer. Study-level background: Atezolizumab at 1,200 mg intravenously every 3 weeks was started by patients in about 2014. Anywhere from 0 to 3 prior chemotherapy regimens had been received by patients. Blood was subjected to analysis at 3 weeks (second dose) and 6 weeks following treatment start.

The CDR3 has 15 amino acids. The germline CDR1 and CDR2 sequences are SGDLS and YYNGEE. The V gene lost 1 base and the J gene lost 1 base, with 8 bases spanning the gap. Time point given: pretreatment peripheral blood. This TCR came from a man aged 45 to 65 with urothelial cancer. The chain employs TRBV9 and TRBJ2-2; unclear D gene. This specimen was PBMCs, taken around atezolizumab (anti-PD-L1) treatment. CDR3 DNA: TGTGCCAGCAGCGTATTGGCGGAGAACACCGGGGAGCTGTTTTTT. Amino acid sequence: CASSVLAENTGELFF.